These T cell receptor beta chains were read from a single sample in a study of radiotherapy plus CTLA-4 blockade in lung cancer. The protocol was immunoSEQ multiplex PCR, while the TCRdb copy is restricted to in-frame clones and leaves out a portion. Found here are 30,000 or so clones, roughly 70% of them singletons; the top ten hold 4%. The sample in question was peripheral blood, obtained from a patient treated with radiotherapy plus ipilimumab. Receptors were obtained from a human donor with non-small cell lung cancer who had stable disease on radiotherapy plus ipilimumab. Each CDR3 is given with its conserved first and last residue. Fields, in order: D gene, V gene, J gene, clone size, CDR3 length, CDR3 protein, CDR3 DNA. A D gene is named only where the DNA matches it firmly. Expanded clones get a size class; other rows say once, few or many, or leave the size out.

>TRBD2|TRBV13|TRBJ2-7|.|17
CASSLVGRAFLTHEQYF
TGTGCCAGCAGCTTAGTGGGGAGGGCTTTTCTGACCCACGAGCAGTACTTC
>TRBD1|TRBV7-2|TRBJ2-7|few|16
CASSLMVSAGGSEQYF
TGTGCCAGCAGCTTAATGGTGTCGGCAGGGGGCAGCGAGCAGTACTTC
>.|TRBV13|TRBJ1-3|few|13
CASSFGSGNTIYF
TGTGCCAGCAGCTTCGGCTCTGGAAACACCATATATTTT
>.|TRBV25-1|TRBJ2-1|few|16
CASSTRTDTSYNEQFF
TGTGCCAGCAGTACCCGGACCGACACATCCTACAATGAGCAGTTCTTC
>TRBD1|TRBV18|TRBJ1-3|few|14
CASSPGTEGNTIYF
TGTGCCAGCTCACCGGGGACAGAAGGAAACACCATATATTTT
>TRBD2|TRBV28|TRBJ2-5|.|19
CASSPLEVGGPWGEETQYF
TGTGCCAGCAGTCCTCTCGAGGTGGGAGGGCCGTGGGGGGAAGAGACCCAGTACTTC
>.|TRBV27|TRBJ1-5|.|13
CASSNRANQPQHF
TGTGCCAGCAGTAACCGGGCAAATCAGCCCCAGCATTTT
>TRBD1|TRBV7-9|TRBJ2-5|once|15
CASSTSQGDQETQYF
TGTGCCAGCAGCACCAGCCAGGGGGATCAAGAGACCCAGTACTTC
>TRBD1|TRBV9|TRBJ1-3|.|17
CASSPRTGKNSGNTIYF
TGTGCCAGCAGCCCCCGGACAGGGAAAAACTCCGGAAACACCATATATTTT
>TRBD1|TRBV28|TRBJ2-7|.|12
CASGTALGEQYF
TGTGCCAGTGGGACAGCGTTGGGGGAGCAGTACTTC
>TRBD1|TRBV11-3|TRBJ2-5|few|15
CASSMTGAYQETQYF
TGTGCCAGCAGCATGACAGGGGCATACCAAGAGACCCAGTACTTC
>TRBD1|TRBV19|TRBJ2-7|.|13
CASSQGEGSEQYF
TGTGCCAGTAGTCAGGGGGAAGGCTCCGAGCAGTACTTC
>.|TRBV5-4|TRBJ1-3|.|16
CASSRPGEGRGNTIYF
TGTGCCAGCAGCCGCCCAGGGGAAGGGAGGGGAAACACCATATATTTT
>.|TRBV5-4|TRBJ1-2|.|14
CASSLDLLGYGYTF
TGTGCCAGCAGCTTGGATCTGCTGGGATATGGCTACACCTTC
>.|TRBV18|TRBJ2-2|.|15
CASSLRAQNTGELFF
TGTGCCAGCTCATTAAGGGCCCAAAACACCGGGGAGCTGTTTTTT
>TRBD1|TRBV19|TRBJ2-7|.|13
CASSGQGSYEQYF
TGTGCCAGTAGCGGACAGGGTTCCTACGAGCAGTACTTC
>.|TRBV11-3|TRBJ2-7|medium-sized|15
CASSLEGAQSDEQYF
TGTGCCAGCAGCTTAGAGGGGGCGCAATCCGACGAGCAGTACTTC
>.|TRBV6-1|TRBJ1-1|.|15
CASKMVGQTNTEAFF
TGTGCCAGCAAGATGGTTGGGCAGACGAACACTGAAGCTTTCTTT
>.|TRBV6-1|TRBJ1-1|.|15
CASMGGVRPGTEAFF
TGTGCCAGCATGGGGGGGGTACGGCCGGGTACTGAAGCTTTCTTT
>.|TRBV6-5|TRBJ2-1|.|14
CASRHRELRNEQFF
TGTGCCAGCAGACACAGGGAACTAAGGAATGAGCAGTTCTTC
>TRBD1|TRBV14|TRBJ2-2|.|22
CASSQMEPGQGRYTSNTGELFF
TGTGCCAGCAGCCAGATGGAACCTGGACAGGGGCGATATACTTCTAACACCGGGGAGCTGTTTTTT
>.|TRBV2|TRBJ2-1|.|11
CASRRYNEQFF
TGTGCCAGCAGGCGATACAATGAGCAGTTCTTC
>TRBD1|TRBV6-1|TRBJ2-1|.|14
CASQDRVRGNEQFF
TGTGCCAGCCAGGACAGGGTTCGGGGGAATGAGCAGTTCTTC
>TRBD1|TRBV11-2|TRBJ1-1|.|15
CASSLVGTVNTEAFF
TGTGCCAGCAGCTTAGTTGGGACAGTGAACACTGAAGCTTTCTTT
>TRBD1|TRBV7-3|TRBJ1-1|.|14
CASSLKGTGGEAFF
TGTGCCAGCAGCTTAAAAGGGACAGGGGGTGAAGCTTTCTTT
>.|TRBV9|TRBJ2-6|.|16
CASSVYGTPGANVLTF
TGTGCCAGCAGCGTATATGGGACTCCTGGGGCCAACGTCCTGACTTTC
>.|TRBV2|TRBJ2-5|.|12
CASHRSQETQYF
TGTGCCTCCCACAGGTCTCAAGAGACCCAGTACTTC
>TRBD2|TRBV18|TRBJ2-1|.|15
CASSPPSGRRVGEFF
TGTGCCAGCTCACCACCTAGCGGGAGAAGAGTGGGGGAGTTCTTC
>.|TRBV10-3|TRBJ1-1|few|14
CAISARPGNTEAFF
TGTGCCATCAGTGCGCGTCCAGGGAACACTGAAGCTTTCTTT
>.|TRBV18|TRBJ1-1|.|12
CASSPDGPEAFF
TGTGCCAGCTCACCTGACGGTCCTGAAGCTTTCTTT
>.|TRBV27|TRBJ2-7|.|15
CASSLIDGRTYEQYF
TGTGCCAGCAGTTTGATAGATGGAAGAACCTACGAGCAGTACTTC
>TRBD2|TRBV4-2|TRBJ2-6|.|20
CASRQGLAGGGNSGANVLTF
TGTGCCAGCAGGCAGGGACTAGCGGGAGGCGGGAACTCTGGGGCCAACGTCCTGACTTTC
>.|TRBV19|TRBJ1-3|.|15
CASTRTGTWGNTIYF
TGTGCCAGTACACGGACCGGGACGTGGGGAAACACCATATATTTT
>TRBD1|TRBV4-2|TRBJ1-2|.|18
CASSHPAGTGEANYGYTF
TGTGCCAGCAGCCATCCCGCCGGGACAGGGGAGGCTAACTATGGCTACACCTTC
>.|TRBV19|TRBJ2-7|.|15
CASSINGQAAHEQYF
TGTGCCAGTAGTATCAACGGGCAGGCCGCCCACGAGCAGTACTTC
>TRBD2|TRBV19|TRBJ2-7|.|14
CASFPSGRSYEQYF
TGTGCCTCCTTCCCCAGCGGGAGATCTTACGAGCAGTACTTC
>.|TRBV27|TRBJ2-7|.|13
CASSLRISYEQYF
TGTGCCAGCAGTTTAAGAATTTCCTACGAGCAGTACTTC
>.|TRBV19|TRBJ2-5|.|17
CASSKVVGQSLQETQYF
TGTGCCAGTAGTAAAGTGGTTGGACAGAGCCTTCAAGAGACCCAGTACTTC
>.|TRBV10-3|TRBJ1-4|medium-sized|15
CAISESPGRGEKLFF
TGTGCCATCAGTGAGTCGCCGGGAAGGGGTGAAAAACTGTTTTTT
>TRBD2|TRBV19|TRBJ2-1|.|17
CATKNSLAGALGNEQFF
TGTGCCACCAAAAACTCGCTAGCGGGAGCCCTTGGAAATGAGCAGTTCTTC
>.|TRBV18|TRBJ1-2|.|12
CASSPSLDGYTF
TGTGCCAGCTCACCGTCACTCGATGGCTACACCTTC
>.|TRBV7-2|TRBJ1-3|.|14
CASSLAGVGNTIYF
TGTGCCAGCAGCTTAGCTGGGGTTGGAAACACCATATATTTT
>TRBD2|TRBV5-4|TRBJ2-5|.|15
CASSLYGREQETQYF
TGTGCCAGCAGCTTGTACGGGAGGGAGCAAGAGACCCAGTACTTC
>.|TRBV7-9|TRBJ2-1|.|14
CASSSSRGYNEQFF
TGTGCCAGCAGCTCGAGTAGGGGTTACAATGAGCAGTTCTTC
>.|TRBV27|TRBJ2-1|.|15
CASVNLDYHYNEQFF
TGTGCCAGTGTTAACTTGGACTACCACTACAATGAGCAGTTCTTC
>TRBD2|TRBV5-1|TRBJ2-1|few|18
CASSSEGGAGDFNNEQFF
TGCGCCAGCAGCTCGGAGGGAGGAGCGGGAGACTTTAACAATGAGCAGTTCTTC
>TRBD2|TRBV11-1|TRBJ2-1|.|13
CASSLSRENEQFF
TGTGCCAGCAGCTTGTCGCGGGAGAATGAGCAGTTCTTC
>.|TRBV19|TRBJ2-3|.|14
CASSIPGGDDTQYF
TGTGCCAGTAGTATCCCAGGGGGGGACGATACGCAGTATTTT
>TRBD1|TRBV5-5|TRBJ1-3|.|15
CASSGTAFSGNTIYF
TGTGCCAGCAGCGGGACAGCCTTCTCTGGAAACACCATATATTTT
>.|TRBV7-2|TRBJ2-7|.|14
CASSAGQGVARQYF
TGTGCCAGCAGCGCGGGGCAGGGGGTGGCGAGGCAGTACTTC